The 16 T cell receptor beta chains below all came from one sample that was sequenced in a study of beta chain features in type 1 diabetes (dated by TCRdb to the late 2010s). The protocol used for the library was the immunoSEQ multiplex PCR assay. All of the isolated RNA was reverse transcribed with the High Capacity cDNA Reverse Transcription Kit, so expressed TCRB transcripts were sequenced. In its TCRdb copy, this immuneACCESS table keeps in-frame sequences only and misses some clones. Where compared with another copy, unresolved V genes explain less than half of these, and the others have no known cause. The sample contains roughly 240,000 clones, about 14% of them found a single time. The ten largest clones take up about 0.024% of the sample. Sequenced: naive CD4+ T cells from blood. Read against the paper, the sample's cell subset or site label means: true naive CD4+ T cells. The source of these receptors is a middle-aged woman in good health.

V usage is TRBV2 and J usage is TRBJ1-5; no clear D gene. The CDR3 sequence is 15 residues long. Germline-derived CDR1 and CDR2 are SNHLY and FYNNEI. V lost 0 bases and J 3 bases, leaving 9 bases between the germline ends. CDR3 sequence reads: CASSEAHRNNQPQHF. In DNA, the CDR3 is TGTGCCAGCAGTGAAGCTCACAGAAACAATCAGCCCCAGCATTTT.

This clone turned up a few times. As DNA, the CDR3 is TGTGCCAGCTCACTCCAGGGATCTGGAAACACCATATATTTT. It encodes CASSLQGSGNTIYF. The chain uses TRBV18 and TRBJ1-3, with D tentatively TRBD1 (5 bases). The germline V and J ends were trimmed by 4 bases and 1 base, with 8 bases remaining between them. The germline CDR1 and CDR2 sequences are KGHSH and LQKENI. The CDR3 is 14 residues long.

The sample holds one count of this clone. The rearrangement links TRBV5-1 to TRBJ2-2; perhaps TRBD2 as D (5 bases). The CDR3 has 14 amino acids. V lost 5 bases and J lost 2, with 10 bases in between. The germline gives CDR1 SGHRS, CDR2 YFSETQ. CDR3: CASRGSVNTGELFF. The CDR3, as DNA: TGCGCCAGCAGGGGTAGCGTAAACACCGGGGAGCTGTTTTTT.

A few counts support this clone. The chain is built from TRBV27 and TRBJ2-5; the match to TRBD1 covers 9 bases. Germline trimming cut 6 bases from V and 7 bases from J; bases unmatched to any gene: 6. Germline V gene lookup returns CDR1 MNHEY and CDR2 SMNVEV (reference sequence). CDR3 length: 13 amino acids. The CDR3 loop is CASSPRQGGTQYF. The CDR3 region has the DNA TGTGCCAGCAGCCCCAGACAGGGGGGGACCCAGTACTTC.

This clone has only a few counts. The chain recombines TRBV10-3 with TRBJ1-1; TRBD1 aligns across 9 bases. The germline V gene has CDR1 ENHRY and CDR2 SYGVKD. This CDR3 is 12 amino acids long. V was clipped by 6 bases and J by 11 bases; unmatched bases: 7. The CDR3 DNA follows: TGTGCCATCAGCGTGACAGGGGGATACGCTTTCTTT. This gives the protein CAISVTGGYAFF.

The sample holds a few counts of this clone. V usage is TRBV19 and J usage is TRBJ1-1, with D hard to call. The germline gives CDR1 LNHDA, CDR2 SQIVND (reference sequence). The CDR3 contains 15 residues. V was clipped by 5 bases and J by 4 bases, with 17 bases between them. The CDR3 DNA follows: TGTGCCAGTAGTGCCCCCCGAGGGTTTCGCACTGAAGCTTTCTTT. Protein: CASSAPRGFRTEAFF.

This clone was detected only a few times. V gene TRBV5-1 combines with J gene TRBJ2-1; 7 positions agree with TRBD2. Germline-derived CDR1 and CDR2 are SGHRS and YFSETQ. V lost 6 bases, J lost 5 bases, and 11 bases stayed unmatched. This CDR3 contains 15 residues. The CDR3 is CASTHPGGGDNEQFF. The CDR3 DNA is TGCGCCAGCACCCACCCCGGCGGGGGAGACAATGAGCAGTTCTTC.

The rearrangement joins TRBV28 to TRBJ2-2, with 9 bases identical to TRBD2. This CDR3 spans 16 amino acids. Germline CDR1 is MDHEN and CDR2 is SYDVKM. V was pared by 6 bases and J by 0 bases, with 5 bases of the junction left unmatched. CDR3 protein: CASRNSGGTNTGELFF. CDR3 bases: TGTGCCAGCAGGAATAGCGGGGGTACGAACACCGGGGAGCTGTTTTTT.

This clone appeared a few times. This chain connects TRBV19 to TRBJ1-5; 8 positions match TRBD1. Germline V CDR1 and CDR2: LNHDA, SQIVND (reference sequence). This CDR3 comprises 16 residues. The V and J ends lost 5 bases and 4 bases, in that order; junction bases with no gene match: 10. The CDR3 region is CASSDHGTGQNQPQHF. The CDR3 coding sequence is TGTGCCAGTAGTGATCACGGGACAGGACAAAATCAGCCCCAGCATTTT. Full variable domain (remainder filled in from reference TRBV19 and TRBJ1-5): DGGITQSPKYLFRKEGQNVTLSCEQNLNHDAMYWYRQDPGQGLRLIYYSQIVNDFQKGDIAEGYSVSREKKESFPLTVTSAQKNPTAFYLCASSDHGTGQNQPQHFGDGTRLSIL.

This clone was seen more than once but under ten times. The chain has TRBV6-5 and TRBJ1-1; D not resolved. Germline V CDR1 and CDR2: MNHEY, SVGAGI. The V gene lost 4 bases and the J gene lost 7 bases, with 13 bases spanning the gap. The CDR3 is made up of 13 amino acids. CDR3 in amino acids: CASSSAGSGEAFF. In DNA, the CDR3 is TGTGCCAGCAGTTCGGCGGGATCGGGTGAAGCTTTCTTT.

V and J are TRBV6-5 and TRBJ2-3; unclear D gene. This CDR3 is built from 12 residues. The germline V gene has CDR1 MNHEY and CDR2 SVGAGI. V dropped 7 bases and J dropped 2 bases, with 7 bases sitting between them. The CDR3 DNA reads as TGTGCCAGCACCCTCCCCACAGATACGCAGTATTTT. Residues: CASTLPTDTQYF.

This clone was observed a handful of times. The J gene is TRBJ2-6, the V gene TRBV4-2; 13 bases match TRBD2. V lost 2 bases, J lost 4 bases, and 11 bases stayed unmatched. This CDR3 has 20 amino acids. Germline CDR1 is LGHNA and CDR2 is YNFKEQ. The DNA for the CDR3 is TGTGCCAGCAGCCAACGAACGACTAGCGGGGGGCGCTCAGGGGCCAACGTCCTGACTTTC. The encoded protein is CASSQRTTSGGRSGANVLTF.

This clone has only a few counts. The V gene is TRBV11-2, the J gene TRBJ2-1; D remains ambiguous. The CDR3 has 13 amino acids. Germline CDR1 SGHAT, CDR2 FQNNGV. The V gene lost 5 bases and the J gene lost 10 bases, with 15 bases spanning the gap. CDR3 amino acids: CASSPINQAEQFF. For the CDR3, the DNA is TGTGCCAGCAGCCCCATAAACCAGGCGGAGCAGTTCTTC.

V is TRBV25-1 and J is TRBJ1-5; TRBD1 is a possible D gene (5 bases). The V gene's germline CDR1 is MGHDK and CDR2 SYGVNS. Trimming removed 2 bases from V and 3 bases from J, with 8 bases in between. The length of the CDR3 is 14 residues. In DNA, the CDR3 is TGTGCCAGCAGTGAAAGCAGGGTCAATCAGCCCCAGCATTTT. Translation gives CASSESRVNQPQHF.

The genes are TRBV12-5 and TRBJ2-5; D might be TRBD1 (5 bases). Germline-derived CDR1 and CDR2 are LGHNT and FRNRAP. Trimming removed 5 bases at V and 4 bases at J, with 11 bases between. The CDR3 sequence is 13 residues long. The CDR3: CASGGRVLETQYF. DNA of the CDR3: TGTGCTAGTGGTGGCAGGGTTCTAGAGACCCAGTACTTC.

The chain employs TRBV6-1 and TRBJ1-2; perhaps TRBD1 as D (5 bases). CDR3 length equals 13 residues. CDR1 and CDR2 (germline): MNHNS, SASEGT. V was cut by 7 bases and J by 8 bases, with 17 bases left in between. CDR3 amino acids: CASTRTPEWGYTF. Here the CDR3 DNA reads TGTGCCAGCACTAGGACACCCGAGTGGGGCTACACCTTC.